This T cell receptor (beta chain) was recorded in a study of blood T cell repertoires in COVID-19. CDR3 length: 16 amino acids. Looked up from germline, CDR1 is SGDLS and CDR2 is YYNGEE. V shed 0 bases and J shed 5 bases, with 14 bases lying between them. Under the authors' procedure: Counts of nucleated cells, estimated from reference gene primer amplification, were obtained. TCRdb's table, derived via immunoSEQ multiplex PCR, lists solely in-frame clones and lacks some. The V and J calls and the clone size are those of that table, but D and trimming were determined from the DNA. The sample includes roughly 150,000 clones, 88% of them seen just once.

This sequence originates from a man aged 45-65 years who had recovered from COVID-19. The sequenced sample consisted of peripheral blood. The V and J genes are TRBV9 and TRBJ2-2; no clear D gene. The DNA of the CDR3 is TGTGCCAGCAGCGTAGCTTCCGGGTACGGGACCGGGGAGCTGTTTTTT. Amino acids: CASSVASGYGTGELFF. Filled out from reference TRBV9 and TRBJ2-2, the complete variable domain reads DSGVTQTPKHLITATGQRVTLRCSPRSGDLSVYWYQQSLDQGLQFLIQYYNGEERAKGNILERFSAQQFPDLHSELNLSSLELGDSALYFCASSVASGYGTGELFFGEGSRLTVL.